A single sample is the source of the 20 T cell receptor beta chains below, sequenced in a study of T cell repertoires in cytomegalovirus infection. A single record per CDR3 protein comes from TCRdb applying MiXCR to the reads. This table has 80,000 or so distinct CDR3 sequences, under 30% appearing once. Their antigens remain unidentified. The specimen was CD8+ T cells from cultured PBMCs, collected from culture after CMV antigen stimulation. These receptors originate from a human donor in good health (CMV status not recorded). Some clones in this sample may be carry-over from other donors' samples.

This chain connects TRBV6-5 to TRBJ1-1; 8 nucleotides match TRBD1. With 2 bases clipped from V and 6 bases from J, the junction kept 2 bases outside the gene matches. Germline values: CDR1 MNHEY, CDR2 SVGAGI. This CDR3 contains 13 residues. CDR3 sequence reads: CASSYAQGAEAFF. In DNA, the CDR3 is TGTGCCAGCAGTTACGCACAGGGGGCTGAAGCTTTCTTT.

Regarding this clonotype: Being one base from a much bigger clone, this may be a read error. V and J are TRBV7-9 and TRBJ2-7, with D tentatively TRBD1 (6 bases). In germline, CDR1 is SEHNR, CDR2 FQNEAQ (reference sequence). Trimming shortened V by 5 bases and J by 2 bases, and 19 bases separated the two germline ends. CDR3 size: 16 residues. The CDR3, as DNA: TGTGCCAGCAGCCCAGGGGCCGTGCCCTACGCCTACGAGCAGTACTTC. This translates into CASSPGAVPYAYEQYF.

Only a few counts were recorded for this clonotype. This chain links TRBV20-1 with TRBJ1-1, with 9 bases matching TRBD1. The CDR3 has 14 amino acids. The trim removed 0 bases at V and 4 bases at J, leaving 3 bases unmatched. Germline CDR1 and CDR2: DFQATT and SNEGSKA (reference sequence). CDR3 protein: CSARDQTGGTEAFF. CDR3 sequence (DNA): TGCAGTGCTAGAGATCAGACAGGGGGCACTGAAGCTTTCTTT.

This clonotype was seen more than once but under ten times. This chain joins TRBV7-9 and TRBJ2-3, with 11 nucleotides matching TRBD2. The V gene end was trimmed by 7 bases and the J gene end by 0 bases; junction bases not matched to a gene: 6. This CDR3 is 16 amino acids long. Germline V gene data show CDR1 as SEHNR and CDR2 as FQNEAQ (reference sequence). CDR3 bases: TGTGCCAGCAACCTAGGACTAGCGGGTAGCACAGATACGCAGTATTTT. It encodes CASNLGLAGSTDTQYF.

V and J are TRBV27 and TRBJ1-1; 10 bases match TRBD1. V gave up 2 bases and J gave up 5 bases; unmatched junction bases: 2. The germline V gene encodes CDR1 MNHEY and CDR2 SMNVEV (reference sequence). CDR3 length equals 14 residues. The CDR3, as DNA: TGTGCCAGCAGTTTAACGGGACAGGGGACTGAAGCTTTCTTT. Translated, it gives CASSLTGQGTEAFF.

This clonotype counts as medium-sized. The chain combines TRBV11-2 with TRBJ2-5; D is undetermined. The CDR3 is made up of 13 amino acids. Germline CDR1 and CDR2: SGHAT and FQNNGV. The V gene lost 3 bases and the J gene lost 1 base, with 6 bases spanning the gap. The CDR3 is CASSLWGQETQYF. Written as DNA, the CDR3 is TGTGCCAGCAGCTTGTGGGGCCAAGAGACCCAGTACTTC.

In this sample, this clonotype turned up a few times. J is TRBJ2-1 and V is TRBV27, with TRBD1 matching 9 bases. Trimming removed 6 bases from V and 4 bases from J; junction bases left unmatched: 13. The CDR3 is 17 amino acids. Germline CDR1 and CDR2: MNHEY and SMNVEV (reference sequence). CDR3 loop: CASSPSIGDRVYNEQFF. DNA of the CDR3: TGTGCCAGCAGCCCCTCGATTGGGGACAGGGTTTACAATGAGCAGTTCTTC.

This clonotype was seen a handful of times. The CDR3 protein is CASSHLTGNNSPLHF. The CDR3 DNA sequence: TGTGCCAGCAGTCACCTGACAGGGAACAATTCACCCCTCCACTTT. The chain recombines TRBV28 with TRBJ1-6, with 7 bases fitting TRBD1. Germline V CDR1 and CDR2: MDHEN, SYDVKM. The CDR3 contains 15 residues. With 5 bases clipped from V and 7 bases from J, the junction kept 8 bases outside the gene matches.

This clonotype was observed at least ten times. The chain carries TRBV28 and TRBJ2-7; no clear D. V lost 6 bases and J 6 bases, leaving 12 bases between the germline ends. The CDR3 consists of 12 residues. Germline-derived CDR1 and CDR2 are MDHEN and SYDVKM. The CDR3 DNA sequence: TGTGCCAGCAGCCGCACCGAGACCGAGCAGTACTTC. Protein sequence: CASSRTETEQYF. Complete variable domain (other parts from reference TRBV28 and TRBJ2-7): DVKVTQSSRYLVKRTGEKVFLECVQDMDHENMFWYRQDPGLGLRLIYFSYDVKMKEKGDIPEGYSVSREKKERFSLILESASTNQTSMYLCASSRTETEQYFGPGTRLTVT.

The genes are TRBV11-2 and TRBJ1-1, with D tentatively TRBD1 (6 bases). The V end lost 0 bases, the J end lost 1 base, and 9 bases lay between the germline ends. The CDR3 consists of 15 residues. Germline assignment: CDR1 SGHAT and CDR2 FQNNGV. The CDR3 loop is CASSLDRGGNTEAFF. CDR3 DNA: TGTGCCAGCAGCTTAGATCGAGGGGGGAACACTGAAGCTTTCTTT.

The sample holds a few counts of this clonotype. This chain links TRBV4-1 with TRBJ2-5, with 8 nucleotides matching TRBD2. CDR3 length: 19 residues. Germline V lookup: CDR1 MGHRA, CDR2 YSYEKL. Trimming removed 1 base from V and 2 bases from J; junction bases left unmatched: 15. The CDR3 here is CASSQANVEAGENQETQYF. CDR3 in DNA: TGCGCCAGCAGCCAAGCCAACGTAGAAGCGGGGGAAAATCAAGAGACCCAGTACTTC.

The chain couples TRBV2 to TRBJ2-3, with D unclear. CDR3 length equals 8 residues. V was pared by 3 bases and J by 14 bases, with 3 bases between. The V gene's germline CDR1 is SNHLY and CDR2 FYNNEI. CDR3 loop: CASSESYF. The CDR3 DNA reads as TGTGCCAGCAGTGAGTCGTATTTT.

This clonotype was recorded at least ten times. The chain is built from TRBV7-9 and TRBJ2-1; D is unresolved. The CDR3 is 13 amino acids. V lost 4 bases to trimming and J lost 8 bases, with 12 bases between them. Germline V gives CDR1 SEHNR, CDR2 FQNEAQ (reference sequence). CDR3 residues: CASSSEGKDEQFF. The CDR3 bases are TGTGCCAGCAGCTCAGAAGGCAAGGATGAGCAGTTCTTC. Together with reference TRBV7-9 and TRBJ2-1, the CDR3 gives the full variable domain: DTGVSQNPRHKITKRGQNVTFRCDPISEHNRLYWYRQTLGQGPEFLTYFQNEAQLEKSRLLSDRFSAERPKGSFSTLEIQRTEQGDSAMYLCASSSEGKDEQFFGPGTRLTVL.

There are a few counts of this clonotype. The chain has TRBV28 and TRBJ2-7; D is unresolved. CDR1 is MDHEN, CDR2 SYDVKM, per germline. CDR3 length equals 14 residues. The ends were cut back, 6 bases at V and 4 bases at J, with 16 bases in the middle. CDR3 sequence reads: CASRGYRDTYEQYF. For the CDR3, the DNA is TGTGCCAGCAGAGGGTACAGAGATACTTACGAGCAGTACTTC. Based on the CDR3 plus reference TRBV28 and TRBJ2-7, the full variable domain is DVKVTQSSRYLVKRTGEKVFLECVQDMDHENMFWYRQDPGLGLRLIYFSYDVKMKEKGDIPEGYSVSREKKERFSLILESASTNQTSMYLCASRGYRDTYEQYFGPGTRLTVT.

The chain uses TRBV5-1 and TRBJ2-3; D uncertain. Germline CDR1 reads SGHRS; CDR2 reads YFSETQ. The CDR3 is made up of 14 amino acids. V gave up 0 bases and J gave up 2 bases, with 7 bases separating them. Written as DNA, the CDR3 is TGCGCCAGCAGCTTGGTGCAGACCACAGATACGCAGTATTTT. Its translation is CASSLVQTTDTQYF.

This clonotype was recorded at least ten times. The chain carries TRBV27 and TRBJ2-1, with a possible D match to TRBD1 (5 bases). The CDR3 is 14 residues long. The germline V and J ends were trimmed by 5 bases and 2 bases, with 10 bases remaining between them. The germline gives CDR1 MNHEY, CDR2 SMNVEV (reference sequence). The CDR3 nucleotides are TGTGCCAGCAGTCGCACAGGTGCCTACAATGAGCAGTTCTTC. Residues: CASSRTGAYNEQFF.

CDR3 DNA sequence: TGTGCCAGCAGCTTCGGACTAGCGGGGGATACGCAGTATTTT. This encodes CASSFGLAGDTQYF. The chain carries TRBV11-2 and TRBJ2-3; 12 bases align to TRBD2. The CDR3 has 14 amino acids. Trimming removed 3 bases from V and 6 bases from J; junction bases left unmatched: 1. Germline values: CDR1 SGHAT, CDR2 FQNNGV.

This clonotype occurred a few times. The CDR3 DNA is TGTGCCAGCAGTTACCGGGCAGGATCCACCTACGAGCAGTACTTC. Translating it yields CASSYRAGSTYEQYF. The chain combines TRBV6-6 with TRBJ2-7; D is uncertain. The length of the CDR3 is 15 residues. The V and J ends lost 2 bases and 2 bases respectively, with 13 bases between them. Germline V gene data show CDR1 as MNHNY and CDR2 as SVGAGI (reference sequence).

As to this clonotype: This may be a read error: a much more frequent sequence differs by one nucleotide. V gene TRBV7-2 combines with J gene TRBJ2-3; D is perhaps TRBD1 or TRBD2 (5 bases each). The V end lost 2 bases, the J end lost 4 bases, and 13 bases lay between the germline ends. The germline gives CDR1 SGHTA, CDR2 FQGNSA. CDR3 length equals 15 residues. This CDR3 is CASSLIWGPPDTQYF. In nucleotides, the CDR3 is TGTGCCAGCAGCTTAATATGGGGACCCCCAGATACGCAGTATTTT.

The rearrangement joins TRBV2 to TRBJ2-7; 10 bases agree with TRBD1. The V gene end was trimmed by 2 bases and the J gene end by 6 bases; junction bases not matched to a gene: 7. Germline V CDR1 and CDR2: SNHLY, FYNNEI. The CDR3 covers 15 residues. For the CDR3, the DNA is TGTGCCAGCAGTGAATCCGGGACAGGGGCCCTCGAGCAGTACTTC. It translates to CASSESGTGALEQYF.